This T cell receptor beta chain is drawn from a study of blood T cells in healthy people across ages. Then a second PCR, running roughly 6 to 12 cycles, was carried out with a sample-barcoded 5' primer and a J-beta primer mix. TCRdb redid the calling of the 5' RACE reads with MiXCR, one entry per CDR3 protein. Among some 800,000 distinct CDR3 sequences listed, 20% to 30% were seen once. Germline assignment: CDR1 SGHTA and CDR2 FQGTGA. The CDR3 consists of 13 residues. V lost 4 bases and J 5 bases, leaving 8 bases between the germline ends. A further study also used this sample, focusing on T cells of mothers and their children.

The chain combines TRBV7-3 with TRBJ2-2, with D uncertain. Material for sequencing was blood. The clonotype originates from a boy aged 5-17 years in good health. In DNA, the CDR3 is TGTGCCAGCAGCTCCATTTGGACCGGGGAGCTGTTTTTT. Protein sequence: CASSSIWTGELFF.